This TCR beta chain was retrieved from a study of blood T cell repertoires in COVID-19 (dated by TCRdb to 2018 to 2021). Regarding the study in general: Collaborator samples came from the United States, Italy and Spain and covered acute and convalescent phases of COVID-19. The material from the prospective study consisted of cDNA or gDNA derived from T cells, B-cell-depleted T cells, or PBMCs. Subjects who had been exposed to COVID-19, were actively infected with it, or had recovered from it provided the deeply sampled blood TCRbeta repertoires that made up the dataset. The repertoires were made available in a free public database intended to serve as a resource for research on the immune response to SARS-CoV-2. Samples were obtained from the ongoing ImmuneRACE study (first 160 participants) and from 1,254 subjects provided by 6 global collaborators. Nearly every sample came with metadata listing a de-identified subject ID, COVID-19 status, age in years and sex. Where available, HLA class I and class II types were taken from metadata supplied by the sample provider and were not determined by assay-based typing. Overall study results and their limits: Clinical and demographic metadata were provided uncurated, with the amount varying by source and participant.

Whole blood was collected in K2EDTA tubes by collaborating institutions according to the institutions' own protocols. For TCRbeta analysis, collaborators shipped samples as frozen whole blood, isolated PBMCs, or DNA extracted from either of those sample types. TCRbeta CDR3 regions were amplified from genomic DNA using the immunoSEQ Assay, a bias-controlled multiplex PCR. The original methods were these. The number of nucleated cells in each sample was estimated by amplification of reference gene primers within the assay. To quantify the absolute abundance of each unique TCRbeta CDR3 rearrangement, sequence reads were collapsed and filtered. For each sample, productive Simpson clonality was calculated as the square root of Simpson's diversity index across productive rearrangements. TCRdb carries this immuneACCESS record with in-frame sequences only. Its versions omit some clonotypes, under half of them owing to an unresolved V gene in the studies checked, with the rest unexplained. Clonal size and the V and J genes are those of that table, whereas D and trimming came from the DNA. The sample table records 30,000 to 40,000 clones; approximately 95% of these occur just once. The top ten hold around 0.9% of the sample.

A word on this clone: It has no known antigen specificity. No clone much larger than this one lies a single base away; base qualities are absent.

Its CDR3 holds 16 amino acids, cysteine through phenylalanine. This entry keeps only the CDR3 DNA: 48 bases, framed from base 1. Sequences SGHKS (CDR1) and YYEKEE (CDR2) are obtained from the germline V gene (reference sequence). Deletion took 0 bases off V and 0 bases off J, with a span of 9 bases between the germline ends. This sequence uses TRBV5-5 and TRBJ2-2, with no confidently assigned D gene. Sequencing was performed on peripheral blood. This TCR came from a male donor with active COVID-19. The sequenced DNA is TGTGCCAGCAGCTTGGTTCCCCAGACGAACACCGGGGAGCTGTTTTTT. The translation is CASSLVPQTNTGELFF.